The 21 T cell receptor beta chains given below trace back to one sample, sequenced in a study of T cells in localized non-small cell lung cancer. Assay: immunoSEQ multiplex PCR; the TCRdb copy retains only in-frame clones and omits some. The sample shows approximately 76,000 clones, around 84% of them seen only once. The specimen was peripheral blood, collected before any cancer treatment. The receptors here all came from an older female donor with stage I lung adenocarcinoma.

This clone was detected only once. An end of the junction differs from the germline gene, which may be a read error. The chain combines TRBV6-6 with TRBJ2-7; the D is unclear. The CDR3 has 14 amino acids. Germline-derived CDR1 and CDR2 are MNHNY and SVGAGI (reference sequence). In DNA form, the CDR3 reads TGTGCCAGCAGCCGAAAGGACCCCTCCTTCGAGCAGTACTTC. This encodes CASSRKDPSFEQYF.

The V and J genes are TRBV10-3 and TRBJ2-7; 8 bases are a match to TRBD1. V lost 6 bases and J lost 2; bases outside the gene matches: 6. Germline V lookup: CDR1 ENHRY, CDR2 SYGVKD. This CDR3 region has 14 residues. CDR3 nucleotides: TGTGCCATCAGCAACGGGACAGGCACCTACGAGCAGTACTTC. Its translation: CAISNGTGTYEQYF.

The chain couples TRBV5-1 to TRBJ1-2, with D unresolved. Deletions cut 1 base from V and 2 bases from J, with 9 bases between. The CDR3 spans 14 residues. Germline loops: CDR1 SGHRS, CDR2 YFSETQ. CDR3 nucleotide sequence: TGCGCCAGCAGCTTGCTAGGTAACAACTATGGCTACACCTTC. Translating gives CASSLLGNNYGYTF.

The rearrangement links TRBV7-9 to TRBJ2-1; D not resolved. CDR1 and CDR2 from the germline V gene are SEHNR and FQNEAQ (reference sequence). This CDR3 contains 14 residues. The V gene lost 4 bases and the J gene lost 0 bases, with 7 bases spanning the gap. The CDR3 is CASSSRNSYNEQFF. Written as DNA, the CDR3 is TGTGCCAGCAGCTCCAGGAACTCCTACAATGAGCAGTTCTTC.

The rearrangement uses TRBV5-5 and TRBJ2-7; D is perhaps TRBD1 or TRBD2 (5 bases each). The CDR3 is made up of 18 amino acids. V was trimmed by 4 bases and J by 2 bases, leaving 25 bases between them. Germline lookup yields CDR1 SGHKS and CDR2 YYEKEE (reference sequence). CDR3 protein: CASSPQVGWGITTYEQYF. The DNA for the CDR3 is TGTGCCAGCAGCCCCCAGGTGGGTTGGGGGATAACCACCTACGAGCAGTACTTC.

This clone was counted a few times. V usage is TRBV30 and J usage is TRBJ1-4; 9 bases are shared with TRBD1. The CDR3 has 14 residues. The germline gives CDR1 GTSNPN, CDR2 SVGIG (reference sequence). V lost 2 bases to trimming and J lost 5 bases; unmatched junction nucleotides: 3. CDR3 amino acids: CAWSPGTGNEKLFF. In nucleotides, the CDR3 is TGTGCCTGGAGTCCCGGGACAGGGAATGAAAAACTGTTTTTT.

The chain couples TRBV28 to TRBJ2-7, with 7 bases fitting TRBD1. V was pared by 5 bases and J by 4 bases, with 5 bases of the junction left unmatched. The CDR3 is 13 residues long. CDR1 is MDHEN and CDR2 is SYDVKM in the germline V gene. The CDR3 loop reads CASSPPQGYEQYF. CDR3 nucleotide sequence: TGTGCCAGCAGTCCCCCACAGGGGTACGAGCAGTACTTC.

V usage is TRBV11-2 and J usage is TRBJ2-1, with D possibly matching TRBD1 (6 bases). CDR3 length equals 14 residues. Germline assignment: CDR1 SGHAT and CDR2 FQNNGV. Trimming cost V 8 bases and J 1 base, with 12 bases left between them. CDR3 loop: CASGKGGSYNEQFF. The CDR3 nucleotides are TGTGCCAGCGGGAAAGGGGGTTCCTACAATGAGCAGTTCTTC.

The gene calls are TRBV7-8 and TRBJ2-2; D is uncertain. V gave up 5 bases and J gave up 1 base, with 14 bases separating them. Germline V gene sequence: CDR1 SGHVS, CDR2 FQNEAQ. The CDR3 runs 16 residues. The CDR3 nucleotides read TGTGCCAGCAGCAATGTTAGGGTGGAGAACACCGGGGAGCTGTTTTTT. Translated, it gives CASSNVRVENTGELFF.

The rearrangement joins TRBV30 to TRBJ2-3; TRBD2 aligns across 8 bases. Germline V gives CDR1 GTSNPN, CDR2 SVGIG (reference sequence). Losses at the gene ends were 1 base for V and 3 bases for J; bases not matched to a gene: 9. The CDR3 has 16 amino acids. CDR3 sequence (DNA): TGTGCCTGGAGTGGTCCGTCGGGGGGGAGAACAGATACGCAGTATTTT. Translation gives CAWSGPSGGRTDTQYF.

The chain couples TRBV19 to TRBJ1-5, with TRBD1 as a possible D gene (6 bases). V was clipped by 5 bases and J by 5 bases, with 10 bases between them. CDR3 size: 13 residues. The germline V gene encodes CDR1 LNHDA and CDR2 SQIVND (reference sequence). The CDR3 DNA sequence: TGTGCCAGTAGTTCAGGGGCGGATCAGCCCCAGCATTTT. Protein: CASSSGADQPQHF.

This clone was seen only a few times. The CDR3 DNA sequence: TGTGCCAGTAGTGGAGCCCAGGGGGGAGAGACCCAGTACTTC. This encodes CASSGAQGGETQYF. The chain has TRBV19 and TRBJ2-5; TRBD1 is a possible D gene (7 bases). The CDR3 extends over 14 amino acids. Trimming pared 5 bases from V and 4 bases from J, leaving 14 bases between. Germline V gives CDR1 LNHDA, CDR2 SQIVND (reference sequence).

The chain carries TRBV5-1 and TRBJ2-3; TRBD2 matches 11 bases. The germline CDR1 and CDR2 sequences are SGHRS and YFSETQ. The V gene end was trimmed by 0 bases and the J gene end by 8 bases; junction bases not matched to a gene: 5. The CDR3 is made up of 15 amino acids. CDR3 sequence: CASSLGGLAAGTQYF. The DNA for the CDR3 is TGCGCCAGCAGCTTGGGGGGACTAGCGGCTGGTACGCAGTATTTT.

This clone has just one count. The chain uses TRBV5-1 and TRBJ2-1; 16 bases are a match to TRBD2. With V trimmed by 3 bases and J by 4 bases, 10 bases remained unmatched. In germline, CDR1 is SGHRS, CDR2 YFSETQ. The CDR3 is 19 amino acids. The CDR3 region is CASSSRGLAGGPGYNEQFF. As DNA, the CDR3 is TGCGCCAGCAGCTCCCGGGGACTAGCGGGAGGGCCGGGTTACAATGAGCAGTTCTTC.

The V and J genes are TRBV11-2 and TRBJ2-3; D unclear. Germline CDR1 and CDR2: SGHAT and FQNNGV. The CDR3 spans 12 residues. V lost 5 bases and J lost 4, with 7 bases in between. CDR3 sequence: CASSPHADTQYF. In DNA, the CDR3 is TGTGCCAGCAGCCCACACGCAGATACGCAGTATTTT.

The chain carries TRBV15 and TRBJ2-1; D possibly corresponds to TRBD1 (5 bases). Germline V gene sequence: CDR1 LNHNV, CDR2 YYDKDF (reference sequence). The germline V and J ends were trimmed by 6 bases and 7 bases, with 16 bases remaining between them. The CDR3 sequence is 14 residues long. The CDR3 is CATSKQVPRNEQFF. The CDR3 DNA is TGTGCCACCAGTAAACAGGTTCCGAGGAATGAGCAGTTCTTC.

The sample holds one count of this clone. Other DNA sequences in the sample encode the same CDR3. The chain combines TRBV7-2 with TRBJ2-1, with a possible D match to TRBD1 (5 bases). Germline CDR1 is SGHTA and CDR2 is FQGNSA. Trimming pared 0 bases from V and 4 bases from J, leaving 10 bases between. The CDR3 contains 15 residues. This CDR3 is CASSLAAGSYNEQFF. The CDR3 DNA is TGTGCCAGCAGCTTAGCGGCAGGGTCTTACAATGAGCAGTTCTTC.

This clone was counted once. The rearrangement links TRBV2 to TRBJ2-1; the match to TRBD2 covers 14 bases. The CDR3 is 14 amino acids. Germline V gene lookup returns CDR1 SNHLY and CDR2 FYNNEI. The J segment lost 9 bases and the V segment lost 9 bases, leaving 7 bases of the junction unmatched. The CDR3, as DNA: TGTGCCAGTGGACTAGCGGGAGGTCTCGGTGAGCAGTTCTTC. Encoded protein: CASGLAGGLGEQFF.

This clone showed up just once. This chain connects TRBV30 to TRBJ1-6; tentatively, D is TRBD1 (6 bases). The CDR3 has 17 amino acids. Germline loops: CDR1 GTSNPN, CDR2 SVGIG (reference sequence). The V and J ends lost 3 bases and 7 bases respectively, with 22 bases between them. In nucleotides, the CDR3 is TGTGCCTGGAGCTCTAAGACGGGGGGCGTGAAGAATTCACCCCTCCACTTT. Its protein is CAWSSKTGGVKNSPLHF. Based on the CDR3 plus reference TRBV30 and TRBJ1-6, the full variable domain is SQTIHQWPATLVQPVGSPLSLECTVEGTSNPNLYWYRQAAGRGLQLLFYSVGIGQISSEVPQNLSASRPQDRQFILSSKKLLLSDSGFYLCAWSSKTGGVKNSPLHFGNGTRLTVT.

The chain carries TRBV7-2 and TRBJ2-1; TRBD2 matches 7 bases. This CDR3 is 14 amino acids long. J was trimmed by 6 bases and V by 10 bases; bases with no gene match: 12. Germline CDR1 and CDR2: SGHTA and FQGNSA. CDR3 nucleotides: TGTGCCACCGCGACGGGTAGCGGGTTCAATGAGCAGTTCTTC. Its translation: CATATGSGFNEQFF.

The chain links TRBV11-2 to TRBJ2-5; D is ambiguous. CDR3 length: 13 amino acids. Germline-derived CDR1 and CDR2 are SGHAT and FQNNGV. Trimming took 5 bases from V and 3 from J, leaving 10 bases between them. The CDR3 DNA follows: TGTGCCAGCAGCATAGGGATCAAAGAGACCCAGTACTTC. As protein: CASSIGIKETQYF. Combining the CDR3 with reference TRBV11-2 and TRBJ2-5 gives the whole variable domain EAGVAQSPRYKIIEKRQSVAFWCNPISGHATLYWYQQILGQGPKLLIQFQNNGVVDDSQLPKDRFSAERLKGVDSTLKIQPAKLEDSAVYLCASSIGIKETQYFGPGTRLLVL.